The T cell receptor (beta chain) described here comes from a study of T cell clones after liver transplantation (dated by TCRdb to between 2019 and 2020). Context from the whole study: ITN030ST, the source of the samples, was a randomized trial that attempted immunosuppression withdrawal within 2 years of liver transplantation. Donor-reactive T cell clones were identified using TCRbeta sequencing after a pre-transplant mixed lymphocyte reaction and were then followed in post-transplant blood. As an antigen-independent comparator for the donor-reactive sequences, third party-reactive TCRbeta sequences from pre-transplant MLRs were identified as well. Three of the eight recipients were HCV-positive; the others were transplanted for non-autoimmune, non-viral indications. Until randomization at 12-24 months post-transplant, subjects were given standard immunosuppression, with no induction therapy. Tolerance meant complete immunosuppression withdrawal for at least one year without liver enzymes rising beyond twice the upper limit of normal. Blood samples were taken pre-transplant, pre-randomization before withdrawal, and post-randomization after full withdrawal or failed withdrawal. Of the 8 liver transplant recipients making up the studied cohort, 3 were classified as tolerant and 5 as non-tolerant. The investigation overall reported the following: Conclusions were preliminary, limited by small, heterogeneous patient numbers and non-standardized post-transplant time points. Low numbers of available donor cells limited the measurable donor-reactive repertoire in a couple of subjects. Donor-reactive sequences decreased more than third party-reactive sequences, which suggests partial antigen-specific deletion that was not related to withdrawal success. In most of the 8 subjects, circulating donor-reactive CD4 TCRbeta sequences decreased significantly after transplant, regardless of tolerance or HCV status. Since no allograft tissue specimens were available, donor-reactive T cells may have migrated into the graft instead of being deleted. After accounting for repertoire turnover, donor-reactive detection was significantly reduced in 7 of 8 subjects for CD4 and 8 of 8 for CD8.

Comment on this clone: Its antigen is unknown. Base qualities are missing; no much larger clone stands one base away.

The cysteine opens and the phenylalanine closes a CDR3 of 13 amino acids. The sequence is cut down to CDR3 DNA, 39 bases in frame from base 1. From the germline V gene, CDR1 is SGHVS and CDR2 is FNYEAQ. V was cut back by 6 bases and J by 4 bases, leaving a gap of 12 bases between them. Thawed unstimulated PBMCs were stained for CD3, CD4 and CD8 and FACS-sorted into CD3+CD4+ and CD3+CD8+ populations. All 8 studied subjects were randomized to withdrawal of immunosuppression. The Qiagen DNeasy Blood and Tissue Kit was used for genomic DNA isolation. High-throughput TCRbeta CDR3 sequencing of frozen genomic DNA was performed by immunoSEQ, with PCR amplification, mapping, bias correction and internal controls included. For the original study's pipeline: Productive rearrangements were retained, and unique TCRbeta sequences were defined by the CDR3 nucleotide sequence together with the V and J gene. For a sequence to be called donor-reactive, it needed a frequency of at least 0.01% and at least 5-fold expansion in CFSE-low cells compared with unstimulated pre-transplant cells. Minimum frequency thresholds were set for each subject based on the unstimulated sample with the lowest template count, ensuring at least 90% detection power. Jensen-Shannon divergence between the top 1000 TCRbeta sequences after and before transplant was used to measure repertoire turnover. Two-sided Fisher's exact tests were used to test for changes in the detection of donor-reactive sequences. The table comes from immuneACCESS by way of TCRdb, which keeps in-frame sequences with V and J called. Part of the clones is missing from these tables; in studies checked, under half for an unresolved V gene and the rest for unknown reasons. The D gene and trimming were derived from the DNA, and the V and J assignments and clone size from that table. Recorded for this sample are fewer than 45,000 clones; about 86% of them occurred a single time. In total, the top ten clones hold about 2.5% of the sample.

Material: CD4+ T cells from blood, obtained 24 months after liver transplant. The chain uses TRBV7-6 and TRBJ1-1; no D gene can be assigned with confidence. This clonotype was sampled from a human patient who received a liver transplant. In patients who had a transplant, some T cells may come from the graft donor. CDR3 protein: CASSLRVSTEAFF. In nucleotide form, the sequence is TGTGCCAGCAGTTTACGGGTGAGCACTGAAGCTTTCTTT. Joined to the reference TRBV7-6 and TRBJ1-1 proteins, this CDR3 gives the full variable domain: GAGVSQSPRYKVTKRGQDVALRCDPISGHVSLYWYRQALGQGPEFLTYFNYEAQQDKSGLPNDRFSAERPEGSISTLTIQRTEQRDSAMYRCASSLRVSTEAFFGQGTRLTVV.